The rows below give T cell receptor beta chains drawn from one sample of a study of control samples from healthy donors and cancer patients. TCRdb's copy holds only in-frame clones and misses some; the assay was immunoSEQ multiplex PCR. The repertoire holds just over 80,000 clones, with just under 90% as singletons. The sample taken for sequencing was blood. These receptors were collected from a man aged 45-65 years in good health. The CDR3 runs from the conserved cysteine through the conserved F or W. The order of the fields is V gene, J gene, D gene, clone size, CDR3 protein, CDR3 DNA. D genes are given only for firm matches. Rows may omit the clone size; those that give it use once, few, many or a size class.

>TRBV6-5|TRBJ1-2|NA|NA
CASSQGHGYTF
TGTGCCAGCAGTCAGGGACATGGCTACACCTTC
>TRBV5-1|TRBJ2-7|TRBD1|many
CASSLPRGTGGDEQYF
TGCGCCAGCAGCCTCCCCCGGGGGACAGGGGGCGACGAGCAGTACTTC
>TRBV6-4|TRBJ2-3|NA|NA
CASSDSWGGDTQYF
TGTGCCAGCAGTGACTCTTGGGGCGGAGATACGCAGTATTTT
>TRBV6-5|TRBJ2-7|NA|NA
CVSSYRQGESYEQYF
TGTGTCAGCAGTTATAGGCAGGGCGAGTCCTACGAGCAGTACTTC
>TRBV11-3|TRBJ2-2|TRBD2|NA
CASSRGGGGELFF
TGTGCCAGCAGCCGGGGGGGAGGCGGGGAGCTGTTTTTT
>TRBV4-2|TRBJ2-6|NA|NA
CASSQAGSGANVLTF
TGTGCCAGCAGCCAAGCGGGATCTGGGGCCAACGTCCTGACTTTC
>TRBV6-5|TRBJ1-2|TRBD1|once
CASSYSEGAHFYGYTF
TGTGCCAGCAGTTACTCTGAGGGGGCCCATTTCTATGGCTACACCTTC
>TRBV19|TRBJ2-1|TRBD2|NA
CASSIDHRGLAGHEQFF
TGTGCCAGTAGTATAGATCACAGGGGACTAGCGGGGCATGAGCAGTTCTTC
>TRBV7-2|TRBJ1-2|TRBD1|once
CASSLGGGKWGIVGYTF
TGTGCCAGCAGCTTAGGAGGGGGCAAGTGGGGTATTGTAGGCTACACCTTC
>TRBV6-1|TRBJ1-2|NA|NA
CASRDSNVYGYTF
TGTGCCAGCCGTGATTCCAATGTCTATGGCTACACCTTC
>TRBV25-1|TRBJ2-2|TRBD1|NA
CASSRTGDAGELFF
TGTGCCAGCAGTCGGACAGGGGACGCCGGGGAGCTGTTTTTT
>TRBV30|TRBJ1-1|NA|NA
CAWYGEANTEAFF
TGTGCCTGGTACGGTGAGGCGAACACTGAAGCTTTCTTT
>TRBV11-3|TRBJ2-2|NA|few
CASSYGPGELFF
TGTGCCAGCAGCTACGGTCCCGGGGAGCTGTTTTTT
>TRBV7-3|TRBJ2-3|NA|NA
CASSLSLGGADTQYF
TGTGCCAGCAGCTTAAGCTTGGGGGGCGCAGATACGCAGTATTTT
>TRBV27|TRBJ1-1|NA|NA
CASTRGGVYTEAFF
TGTGCCAGCACCAGGGGAGGGGTGTACACTGAAGCTTTCTTT
>TRBV19|TRBJ1-5|NA|NA
CASSPGGYSNQPQHF
TGTGCCAGTAGCCCAGGAGGATATAGCAATCAGCCCCAGCATTTT
>TRBV5-5|TRBJ1-1|TRBD1|NA
CASSNDNTGDTEAFF
TGTGCCAGCAGCAACGATAATACAGGGGACACTGAAGCTTTCTTT
>TRBV29-1|TRBJ2-7|NA|NA
CSARLDSYEQYF
TGCAGCGCCCGACTAGACTCCTACGAGCAGTACTTC
>TRBV11-3|TRBJ2-6|NA|once
CASGITGANVLTF
TGTGCCAGCGGGATTACTGGGGCCAACGTCCTGACTTTC
>TRBV3-1/TRBV3-2|TRBJ1-1|NA|NA
CASRRTTESEAFF
TGTGCCAGCAGGCGCACGACTGAGTCTGAAGCTTTCTTT
>TRBV7-6|TRBJ2-1|TRBD2|NA
CASSSGLAGGSEQFF
TGTGCCAGCAGTTCGGGACTAGCGGGGGGAAGTGAGCAGTTCTTC
>TRBV11-3|TRBJ2-7|NA|NA
CASRPGPAPGEQYF
TGTGCCAGCAGACCGGGACCGGCACCTGGCGAGCAGTACTTC
>TRBV29-1|TRBJ2-7|TRBD1|NA
CSATGQGLYEQYF
TGCAGCGCCACGGGACAGGGATTATACGAGCAGTACTTC
>TRBV27|TRBJ2-5|TRBD2|NA
CASSFRGGRETQYF
TGTGCCAGCAGTTTTCGGGGGGGCCGTGAGACCCAGTACTTC
>TRBV18|TRBJ2-3|TRBD2|NA
CASSPPTGGRSTDTQYF
TGTGCCAGCTCACCACCGACGGGGGGACGTAGCACAGATACGCAGTATTTT
>TRBV11-2|TRBJ2-7|NA|NA
CASSPPRESEQYF
TGTGCCAGCAGTCCCCCTCGGGAGAGCGAGCAGTACTTC
>TRBV7-2|TRBJ2-5|NA|NA
CASSLWAGVGETQYF
TGTGCCAGCAGCTTATGGGCAGGGGTTGGGGAGACCCAGTACTTC
>TRBV5-1|TRBJ2-3|TRBD2|NA
CASSARLAGVTDTQYF
TGCGCCAGCAGCGCCCGACTAGCGGGGGTAACAGATACGCAGTATTTT
>TRBV24-1|TRBJ2-2|NA|NA
CATSDRRRGDTGELFF
TGTGCCACCAGTGACCGACGCAGGGGGGACACCGGGGAGCTGTTTTTT
>TRBV6-4|TRBJ1-1|NA|NA
CASSPSGGAGTEAFF
TGTGCCAGCAGCCCCTCGGGGGGCGCGGGGACTGAAGCTTTCTTT
>TRBV5-4|TRBJ2-5|TRBD2|NA
CASSIGLGETQYF
TGTGCCAGCAGCATCGGACTAGGAGAGACCCAGTACTTC
>TRBV5-6|TRBJ2-3|NA|NA
CASSLARGADTQYF
TGTGCCAGCAGCTTGGCTCGGGGCGCAGATACGCAGTATTTT
>TRBV5-1|TRBJ1-1|TRBD1|NA
CASSLGTGVATEAFF
TGCGCCAGCAGCTTGGGGACAGGGGTTGCCACTGAAGCTTTCTTT
>TRBV12-3/TRBV12-4|TRBJ1-5|NA|NA
CASSLGWSEPQHF
TGTGCCAGCAGTTTAGGTTGGAGTGAACCGCAGCATTTT
>TRBV18|TRBJ1-6|NA|NA
CASSPFATDRNSPLHF
TGTGCCAGCTCACCTTTCGCGACAGACCGTAATTCACCCCTCCACTTT
>TRBV30|TRBJ2-1|TRBD2|NA
CAWTFGGVRWDEQFF
TGTGCCTGGACCTTTGGGGGGGTTCGGTGGGATGAGCAGTTCTTC
>TRBV18|TRBJ1-2|TRBD1|NA
CASSPGTGLTGYTF
TGTGCCAGCTCACCCGGGACAGGGTTGACCGGCTACACCTTC
>TRBV19|TRBJ1-1|NA|NA
CASSIGGLSQAFF
TGTGCCAGTAGTATAGGAGGGCTCAGCCAAGCTTTCTTT
>TRBV30|TRBJ2-3|TRBD2|few
CAWRGTSGSTQYF
TGTGCCTGGAGAGGGACTAGCGGGAGTACGCAGTATTTT
>TRBV10-3|TRBJ1-5|NA|NA
CAISESAGSGNQPQHF
TGTGCCATCAGTGAGTCTGCAGGGTCGGGCAATCAGCCCCAGCATTTT
>TRBV19|TRBJ1-5|TRBD1|NA
CASSKGGGQPQHF
TGTGCCAGTAGTAAAGGGGGCGGGCAGCCCCAGCATTTT
>TRBV2|TRBJ2-5|TRBD1|NA
CASGGQGEQETQYF
TGTGCCAGTGGGGGACAGGGGGAACAAGAGACCCAGTACTTC
>TRBV5-5|TRBJ1-5|NA|NA
CASSLASQPQHF
TGTGCCAGCAGCTTGGCCTCTCAGCCCCAGCATTTT
>TRBV7-7|TRBJ2-5|NA|NA
CASSAGGPGLETQYF
TGTGCTAGCAGCGCCGGAGGACCGGGGCTTGAGACCCAGTACTTC
>TRBV13|TRBJ1-2|NA|NA
CASSFPGNGYTF
TGTGCCAGCAGCTTTCCGGGAAATGGCTACACCTTC
>TRBV5-6|TRBJ1-2|NA|NA
CASSASSRAGYTF
TGTGCCAGCAGCGCCTCCTCCAGGGCTGGCTACACCTTC
>TRBV5-5|TRBJ2-1|TRBD1|NA
CASSLGAGTGYNEQFF
TGTGCCAGCAGCTTGGGGGCCGGGACAGGATACAATGAGCAGTTCTTC
>TRBV5-1|TRBJ1-2|NA|NA
CASFGTGNYGYTF
TGCGCCAGCTTCGGAACAGGGAACTATGGCTACACCTTC
>TRBV15|TRBJ2-2|TRBD2|NA
CATSGLGPAGDPTGELFF
TGTGCCACCAGCGGCTTAGGGCCAGCGGGGGACCCCACCGGGGAGCTGTTTTTT
>TRBV4-2|TRBJ2-3|TRBD2|NA
CASSQGPAGGADTQYF
TGTGCCAGCAGCCAAGGCCCGGCGGGGGGCGCGGATACGCAGTATTTT
>TRBV12-5|TRBJ1-4|NA|NA
CASGLGTENEKLFF
TGTGCTAGTGGTTTGGGGACAGAAAATGAAAAACTGTTTTTT
>TRBV28|TRBJ2-5|TRBD2|few
CASLAGDETQYF
TGTGCCAGCTTAGCGGGGGATGAGACCCAGTACTTC
>TRBV6-5|TRBJ2-5|NA|NA
CASSYRGGQETQYF
TGTGCCAGCAGTTACAGAGGGGGCCAAGAGACCCAGTACTTC
>TRBV24-1|TRBJ1-2|TRBD1|few
CATSLRDSGYTF
TGTGCCACCAGCCTCCGGGACAGTGGCTACACCTTC
>TRBV3-1/TRBV3-2|TRBJ1-1|NA|NA
CASGTLNTEAFF
TGTGCCAGCGGCACCTTGAACACTGAAGCTTTCTTT
>TRBV6-6|TRBJ2-2|NA|NA
CASSPLESGRNTGELFF
TGTGCCAGCAGTCCACTCGAGTCGGGGAGGAACACCGGGGAGCTGTTTTTT
>TRBV4-1|TRBJ1-1|NA|NA
CASSQEGLSGNTEAFF
TGCGCCAGCAGCCAAGAAGGCCTATCGGGGAACACTGAAGCTTTCTTT